The TCR beta chain described here comes from a study of identical twins. Findings and caveats of the study: While abundant cord blood beta clonotypes carried fewer insertions, memory repertoires showed no such pattern.

TCRdb re-called the 5' RACE reads with MiXCR, one entry per CDR3 protein. This table holds about 290,000 distinct CDR3 sequences, less than 9.5% found once. This clonotype was counted many times. As yet, its antigen is unknown. CDR3 length: 16 residues. The V gene lost 0 bases and the J gene lost 5 bases, with 14 bases spanning the gap. Germline loops: CDR1 LGHNA, CDR2 YSLEER. The same data also contributed to another study, on yellow fever vaccine responses in identical twins.

Sequencing was carried out using CD8+ T cells sorted from blood. V is TRBV4-3 and J is TRBJ2-1, with D unresolved. This TCR derives from a woman aged 18-30 years in good health. This CDR3 is CASSQDLGKLNNEQFF. CDR3 DNA sequence: TGCGCCAGCAGCCAAGATCTAGGCAAGTTAAACAATGAGCAGTTCTTC.